This T cell receptor beta chain was profiled in a study of T cells in Graves' hyperthyroidism and ophthalmopathy. Study-level information: Peripheral blood draws took place at initial diagnosis, ahead of any treatment.

Germline V gives CDR1 MGHDK, CDR2 SYGVNS. The V gene end was trimmed by 3 bases and the J gene end by 0 bases; junction bases not matched to a gene: 5. The CDR3 is 16 residues long. Amplification of TCR beta CDR3 regions was performed using RNA transcripts as template. TCR CDR3 regions were first amplified by RT-PCR with HTBI primers. TCRdb redid the calling of the multiplex PCR reads with MiXCR, one entry per CDR3 protein. Of nearly 600,000 distinct CDR3 sequences in the sample, over 12% were seen once. With respect to this clonotype: As yet, its antigen is unknown.

Study-wide points: Most clonotypes expanded in the thyroid (above 0.001) were also present in blood. The model made its ophthalmopathy prediction, and onset followed a median roughly 6.5 months later. Researchers report that a 13 V-J model separated ophthalmopathy from stable hyperthyroidism.

What was sequenced was blood. This sequence was found in a woman aged 18-29 years with Graves' ophthalmopathy. The chain is built from TRBV25-1 and TRBJ1-1, with TRBD1 matching over 9 bases. As DNA, the CDR3 is TGTGCCAGCAGTGAGGAGGGACAGGGATTGAACACTGAAGCTTTCTTT. Its translation is CASSEEGQGLNTEAFF.